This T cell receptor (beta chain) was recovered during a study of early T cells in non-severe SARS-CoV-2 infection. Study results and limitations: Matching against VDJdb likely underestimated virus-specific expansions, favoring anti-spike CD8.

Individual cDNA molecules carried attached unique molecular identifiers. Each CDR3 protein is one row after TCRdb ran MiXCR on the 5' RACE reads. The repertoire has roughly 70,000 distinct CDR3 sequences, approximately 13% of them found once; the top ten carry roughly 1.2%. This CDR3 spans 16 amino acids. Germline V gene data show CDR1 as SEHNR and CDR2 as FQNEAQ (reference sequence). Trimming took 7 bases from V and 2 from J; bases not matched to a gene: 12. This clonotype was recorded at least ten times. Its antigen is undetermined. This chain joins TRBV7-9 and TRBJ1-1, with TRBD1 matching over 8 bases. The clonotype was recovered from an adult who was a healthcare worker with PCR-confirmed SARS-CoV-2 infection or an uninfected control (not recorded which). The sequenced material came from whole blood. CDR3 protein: CASIPQGTGPNTEAFF. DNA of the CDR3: TGTGCCAGCATTCCTCAGGGGACAGGACCTAACACTGAAGCTTTCTTT.